The 5 T cell receptor beta chains presented below share a single source sample, sequenced in a study of quantifying T cell responses using KT2 cells. Study-wide context: Reverse transcription used primers in the TCR alpha and beta constant regions.

The cDNA 3' end received a ligated oligonucleotide with a UMI. First-round PCR used three to four cycles and beta primers RC1.1 and RC1.2 covering TRBC1 and TRBC2. TCRdb re-called the UMI-ligation and nested PCR reads through MiXCR, storing one row per CDR3 protein. This table has 45,000 to 65,000 distinct CDR3 sequences, around 12% appearing once. Sequencing was carried out using PBMCs spiked with cells of the T cell clone KT2. These receptors all come from a human donor.

This clonotype turned up a few times. The chain combines TRBV6-1 with TRBJ1-2, with TRBD1 matching over 7 bases. V shed 7 bases and J 4 bases; nucleotides not matched to a gene: 9. There are 14 residues in the CDR3. The V gene's germline CDR1 is MNHNS and CDR2 SASEGT. The CDR3 DNA follows: TGTGCCAGCACCACCGGGACAGAAGTCTATGGCTACACCTTC. Translating gives CASTTGTEVYGYTF.

The chain joins TRBV2 to TRBJ1-1; TRBD1 matches at 7 bases. The trim removed 6 bases at V and 4 bases at J, leaving 11 bases unmatched. This CDR3 has 15 amino acids. Germline V CDR1 and CDR2: SNHLY, FYNNEI. This chain's CDR3 is CASRGDSDLGTEAFF. As DNA, the CDR3 is TGTGCCAGCAGGGGGGACAGCGATTTGGGCACTGAAGCTTTCTTT.

This clonotype turned up a few times. The gene calls are TRBV6-6 and TRBJ1-1; D is possibly TRBD1 (5 bases). CDR3 length: 13 amino acids. Germline loops: CDR1 MNHNY, CDR2 SVGAGI (reference sequence). V was clipped by 10 bases and J by 5 bases, with 17 bases between them. CDR3: CATTLGVSTEAFF. The CDR3, as DNA: TGTGCCACCACGTTGGGGGTTAGTACTGAAGCTTTCTTT.

In its sample, this clonotype was seen a few times. V gene TRBV7-9 combines with J gene TRBJ2-2; D gene uncertain. The CDR3 totals 15 residues. Trimming cost V 3 bases and J 2 bases, with 10 bases left between them. The germline V gene has CDR1 SEHNR and CDR2 FQNEAQ (reference sequence). CDR3 loop: CASSFWNSNTGELFF. DNA for the CDR3: TGTGCCAGCAGCTTCTGGAACAGTAACACCGGGGAGCTGTTTTTT.

There are a few counts of this clonotype. This chain uses TRBV7-2 with TRBJ2-3; 8 bases align to TRBD1. This CDR3 is built from 15 residues. V was pared by 0 bases and J by 4 bases, with 3 bases of the junction left unmatched. The germline V gene encodes CDR1 SGHTA and CDR2 FQGNSA. The CDR3 DNA is TGTGCCAGCAGCTTAGCCCGGACAGGGCCAGATACGCAGTATTTT. Residues: CASSLARTGPDTQYF.